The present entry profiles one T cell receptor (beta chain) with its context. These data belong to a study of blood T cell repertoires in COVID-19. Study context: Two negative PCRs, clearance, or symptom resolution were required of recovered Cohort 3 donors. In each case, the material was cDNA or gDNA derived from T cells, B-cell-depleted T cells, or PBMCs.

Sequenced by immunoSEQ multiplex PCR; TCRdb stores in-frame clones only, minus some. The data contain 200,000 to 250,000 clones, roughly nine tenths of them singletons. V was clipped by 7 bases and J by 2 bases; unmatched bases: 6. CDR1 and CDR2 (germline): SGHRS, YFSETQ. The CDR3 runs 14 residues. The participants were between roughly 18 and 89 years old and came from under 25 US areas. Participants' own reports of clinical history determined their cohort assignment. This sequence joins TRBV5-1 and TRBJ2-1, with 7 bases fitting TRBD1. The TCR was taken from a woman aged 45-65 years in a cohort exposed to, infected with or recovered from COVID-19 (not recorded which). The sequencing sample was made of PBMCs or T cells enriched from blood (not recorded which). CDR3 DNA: TGCGCCAGCGGGTCCGGGACAGCCTACAATGAGCAGTTCTTC. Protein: CASGSGTAYNEQFF.